The 27 T cell receptor beta chains below were found in one sample sequenced in a study of blood T cell repertoires in COVID-19. Here immunoSEQ multiplex PCR was the method, and the copy in TCRdb shows in-frame clones only, minus some. The sample holds 150,000 to 250,000 clones, roughly 80% seen once. The sequenced material came from peripheral blood. These receptors all come from a woman aged 40 to 50 with COVID-19, enrolled during active disease.

CDR3 nucleotides: TGTGCCAGCTCACCAGCAGGCTCCTACGAGCAGTACTTC. Amino acid sequence: CASSPAGSYEQYF. The J gene is TRBJ2-7, the V gene TRBV18; D remains ambiguous. This CDR3 contains 13 residues. V was shortened by 2 bases and J by 0 bases, with 5 bases between the two germline ends. Germline CDR1 KGHSH, CDR2 LQKENI.

A note on this clone: A read error may account for a junction end that differs from germline. The J gene is TRBJ2-7, the V gene TRBV11-2; the D gene is possibly TRBD1 (6 bases). This CDR3 spans 12 amino acids. Germline V gives CDR1 SGHAT, CDR2 FQNNGV. DNA of the CDR3: TGTGCCAGCAGCTTAGGGAAGATGACAGGAAATTTC. Its translation is CASSLGKMTGNF. Full variable domain (rest looked up from reference TRBV11-2 and TRBJ2-7): EAGVAQSPRYKIIEKRQSVAFWCNPISGHATLYWYQQILGQGPKLLIQFQNNGVVDDSQLPKDRFSAERLKGVDSTLKIQPAKLEDSAVYLCASSLGKMTGNFGPGTRLTVT.

This chain connects TRBV10-2 to TRBJ1-2; 12 bases map to TRBD1. The J segment lost 4 bases and the V segment lost 3 bases, leaving 6 bases of the junction unmatched. Germline lookup yields CDR1 WSHSY and CDR2 SAAADI. The CDR3 has 16 amino acids. In nucleotides, the CDR3 is TGCGCCAGCAGTGAATTCTGGGACAGGGGGCCCTATGGCTACACCTTC. It is translated as CASSEFWDRGPYGYTF.

The chain joins TRBV19 to TRBJ1-2; 7 bases match TRBD1. V lost 2 bases to trimming and J lost 5 bases; unmatched junction nucleotides: 14. The germline gives CDR1 LNHDA, CDR2 SQIVND (reference sequence). CDR3 length: 17 amino acids. In DNA form, the CDR3 reads TGTGCCAGTAGTATATCCCGACAGGGCCGGCTTATTTATGGCTACACCTTC. Translating it yields CASSISRQGRLIYGYTF.

The chain recombines TRBV5-4 with TRBJ2-1, with a tentative D call TRBD1 (6 bases). This CDR3 is built from 12 residues. The germline gives CDR1 SGHNT, CDR2 YYREEE (reference sequence). Trimming took off 0 bases at V and 14 bases at J, with 12 bases between the two ends. CDR3 sequence (DNA): TGTGCCAGCAGCTTGGAAACAGGGTTAAAGTTCTTC. This gives the protein CASSLETGLKFF.

The gene calls are TRBV10-3 and TRBJ2-7; 8 bases fit TRBD2. V lost 6 bases to trimming and J lost 3 bases; unmatched junction nucleotides: 7. This CDR3 is built from 14 residues. The germline V gene has CDR1 ENHRY and CDR2 SYGVKD. CDR3 in amino acids: CAISFSGTHYEQYF. The CDR3 DNA reads as TGTGCCATCAGCTTTAGCGGGACTCACTACGAGCAGTACTTC.

This clone has only a few counts. Other DNA variants within this sample encode the same CDR3. V and J are TRBV3-1 (or the pseudogene TRBV3-2) and TRBJ1-5; D possibly corresponds to TRBD1 (5 bases). V was cut by 3 bases and J by 4 bases, with 10 bases left in between. CDR1 is LGHDT and CDR2 is YNNKEL in the germline V gene (reference sequence). The CDR3 totals 14 residues. The CDR3 region has the DNA TGTGCCAGCAGCCAGGCAGGGCTGAATCAGCCCCAGCATTTT. It translates to CASSQAGLNQPQHF.

This clone has at least ten counts. The V gene is TRBV21-1, the J gene TRBJ1-6; TRBD1, as called in the table, went unchecked against the DNA. TRBV21-1 is tagged as a pseudogene. The length of the CDR3 is 17 residues. In DNA form, the CDR3 reads TGTGCCAGCAGCAAAGAGAAACCAGGATATTCTCATTCACCCCTCCACTTT. Its protein is CASSKEKPGYSHSPLHF.

The chain is built from TRBV2 and TRBJ1-5; D unclear. V lost 6 bases to trimming and J lost 3 bases, with 6 bases between them. Germline V gene lookup returns CDR1 SNHLY and CDR2 FYNNEI. The CDR3 has 12 residues. CDR3 coding DNA: TGTGCCAGCAGCGCGAACAATCAGCCCCAGCATTTT. Translating it yields CASSANNQPQHF.

This clone was detected once. The CDR3 DNA is TGCGCCAGCAGCTCAGGCGTCCTGAATGAGCAGTTCTTC. It codes for CASSSGVLNEQFF. V and J are TRBV4-1 and TRBJ2-1; no clear D. The CDR3 is 13 amino acids. Trimming stripped 5 bases from V and 7 bases from J, with 12 bases between. In germline, CDR1 is MGHRA, CDR2 YSYEKL.

The V and J genes are TRBV12-3 or TRBV12-4 and TRBJ2-5, with D possibly TRBD1 on 7 matching bases. V lost 6 bases and J lost 1, with 9 bases in between. CDR3 length: 13 residues. CDR3 region: CASRRDSQETQYF. The CDR3 DNA sequence: TGTGCCAGCAGGCGGGACAGCCAAGAGACCCAGTACTTC.

V is TRBV5-1 and J is TRBJ1-2, with 7 bases aligning to TRBD1. The CDR3 totals 14 residues. Trimming at V came to 5 bases and at J to 3 bases, leaving 7 bases not matched to a gene. In germline, CDR1 is SGHRS, CDR2 YFSETQ. The CDR3 reads CASRSGQEHYGYTF. For the CDR3, the DNA is TGCGCCAGCAGAAGTGGACAGGAGCACTATGGCTACACCTTC.

The chain uses TRBV5-1 and TRBJ1-1; 9 bases match TRBD1. This CDR3 is 15 amino acids long. Germline-derived CDR1 and CDR2 are SGHRS and YFSETQ. Trimming cost V 5 bases and J 1 base; bases outside gene matches: 6. CDR3 protein: CASREETGGNTEAFF. The CDR3 nucleotides read TGCGCCAGCAGGGAAGAGACAGGGGGGAACACTGAAGCTTTCTTT.

The gene calls are TRBV3-1 (or the pseudogene TRBV3-2) and TRBJ2-7; 12 nucleotides match TRBD1. Looked up from germline, CDR1 is LGHDT and CDR2 is YNNKEL (reference sequence). Germline trimming cut 4 bases from V and 6 bases from J; bases unmatched to any gene: 7. The CDR3 totals 15 residues. This CDR3 reads CASSPTGTGGIEQYF. The DNA of the CDR3 is TGTGCCAGCAGCCCTACCGGGACAGGGGGCATCGAGCAGTACTTC.

CDR3 protein: CASSPIGAGRDTEAFF. DNA of the CDR3: TGCGCCAGCAGCCCGATTGGGGCAGGGAGGGACACTGAAGCTTTCTTT. This chain joins TRBV4-1 and TRBJ1-1, with D perhaps matching TRBD1 (5 bases). From germline, CDR1 is MGHRA and CDR2 YSYEKL. V was shortened by 4 bases and J by 3 bases, with 18 bases between the two germline ends. The CDR3 is made up of 16 amino acids.

The sample holds many counts of this clone. The chain uses TRBV12-3 or TRBV12-4 and TRBJ1-4, with D hard to call. Trimming shortened V by 6 bases and J by 10 bases, and 12 bases separated the two germline ends. The CDR3 totals 12 residues. The CDR3: CASSKPEGKLFF. DNA of the CDR3: TGTGCCAGCAGCAAACCGGAGGGAAAACTGTTTTTT.

The rearrangement joins TRBV19 to TRBJ2-1; 10 positions agree with TRBD2. J gave up 0 bases and V 5 bases, and 4 bases lay outside the gene matches. The CDR3 length is 16 residues. Per the germline V gene, CDR1 is LNHDA and CDR2 is SQIVND (reference sequence). CDR3 amino acids: CASSPLAGASYNEQFF. The CDR3 DNA reads as TGTGCCAGTAGTCCCCTAGCGGGAGCCTCCTACAATGAGCAGTTCTTC.

The V and J genes are TRBV7-2 and TRBJ2-2, with a tentative D call TRBD1 (6 bases). Germline V gene sequence: CDR1 SGHTA, CDR2 FQGNSA. V lost 3 bases, J lost 2 bases, and 19 bases lay in between. The length of the CDR3 is 18 residues. CDR3 loop: CASSFLHTGTLNTGELFF. The CDR3 DNA sequence: TGTGCCAGCAGCTTCCTACACACCGGGACATTAAACACCGGGGAGCTGTTTTTT.

This clone was picked up one time. V usage is TRBV9 and J usage is TRBJ2-7, with D possibly TRBD2 on 6 matching bases. Per germline, CDR1 SGDLS and CDR2 YYNGEE. This CDR3 region has 13 residues. Trimming removed 0 bases at V and 2 bases at J, with 6 bases between. The CDR3 DNA reads as TGTGCCAGCAGCGTAGGACTAGCCTACGAGCAGTACTTC. Translating it yields CASSVGLAYEQYF.

The rearrangement joins TRBV6-5 to TRBJ2-7; no reliable D call. CDR1 and CDR2 (germline): MNHEY, SVGAGI. The CDR3 is made up of 14 amino acids. Trimming shortened V by 0 bases and J by 6 bases, and 12 bases separated the two germline ends. DNA of the CDR3: TGTGCCAGCAGTTACTCGGCGGAGTACGGCGAGCAGTACTTC. Translating gives CASSYSAEYGEQYF.

The rearrangement uses TRBV5-6 and TRBJ1-5, with D perhaps matching TRBD1 (5 bases). Germline values: CDR1 SGHDT, CDR2 YYEEEE. The CDR3 is made up of 12 amino acids. V gave up 3 bases and J gave up 5 bases, with 6 bases separating them. Here the CDR3 DNA reads TGTGCCAGCAGCTGGGGCGATCAGCCCCAGCATTTT. This sequence encodes CASSWGDQPQHF.

This sequence joins TRBV6-4 and TRBJ2-3, with 8 bases aligning to TRBD2. J gave up 2 bases and V 4 bases, and 2 bases lay outside the gene matches. The CDR3 has 14 amino acids. Germline V lookup: CDR1 MRHNA, CDR2 SNTAGT. The CDR3 sequence is CASSAAGVTDTQYF. The CDR3 region has the DNA TGTGCCAGCAGTGCAGCGGGGGTCACAGATACGCAGTATTTT.

This clone is a singleton in its sample. CDR3 sequence: CASSPRWDSQDEQFF. The CDR3 DNA is TGTGCCAGCTCACCACGGTGGGACAGCCAGGATGAGCAGTTCTTC. This sequence joins TRBV18 and TRBJ2-1; TRBD1 agrees at 7 bases. The CDR3 extends over 15 amino acids. Per the germline V gene, CDR1 is KGHSH and CDR2 is LQKENI. Trimming took 1 base from V and 8 from J; bases not matched to a gene: 8.

As to this clone: Other DNA sequences in this specimen translate into the identical CDR3. The chain is built from TRBV5-1 and TRBJ1-3; D remains unclear. The V gene's germline CDR1 is SGHRS and CDR2 YFSETQ. The CDR3 loop spans 15 amino acids. V lost 0 bases and J 1 base, leaving 8 bases between the germline ends. In DNA form, the CDR3 reads TGCGCCAGCAGCTTGGCGGGGAGTTCTGGAAACACCATATATTTT. Amino acid sequence: CASSLAGSSGNTIYF.

This clone was seen once. CDR3 sequence reads: CASSPGGGEDYEQYF. Here the CDR3 DNA reads TGTGCCAGCAGTCCCGGAGGGGGGGAGGACTACGAGCAGTACTTC. The chain combines TRBV27 with TRBJ2-7; the D gene is possibly TRBD2 (7 bases). The germline CDR1 and CDR2 sequences are MNHEY and SMNVEV (reference sequence). Trimming left V 5 bases short and J 3 bases short, with 17 bases between. The CDR3 totals 15 residues.

This rearrangement joins TRBV29-1 to TRBJ1-2; D might be TRBD1 (6 bases). Germline CDR1 is SQVTM and CDR2 is ANQGSEA. The CDR3 extends over 14 amino acids. For the CDR3, the DNA is TGCTGCGCAATCCCCACACAGGGAGACTATGGCTACACCTTC. Its translation is CCAIPTQGDYGYTF.

This clone was seen a handful of times. V is TRBV10-2 and J is TRBJ1-1, with 7 bases identical to TRBD1. Germline V gives CDR1 WSHSY, CDR2 SAAADI. After removal of 2 bases from V and 1 base from J, the junction contained 10 bases not matched to a gene. CDR3 size: 17 residues. CDR3: CASSEPRTGLGNTEAFF. CDR3 in DNA: TGCGCCAGCAGTGAGCCACGGACAGGCTTGGGGAACACTGAAGCTTTCTTT.